A single sample gave rise to the 8 T cell receptor beta chains below, sequenced in a study of CD8+ T cells in alopecia areata. Extraction and reverse transcription of RNA yielded cDNA as the sequencing template. Data came from immunoSEQ multiplex PCR; TCRdb stores just in-frame clones and leaves some out. The sample shows roughly 190,000 clones, 45% to 75% of them seen only once. Specified treatment: oral pan-JAK inhibitor, 5-10 mg twice daily. The source material was CD4+ T cells sorted from blood, sampled at week 4, from a patient treated with tofacitinib. These receptor sequences come from a human donor with alopecia areata.

The rearrangement uses TRBV29-1 and TRBJ2-1; D gene uncertain. The CDR3 contains 17 residues. V gave up 6 bases and J gave up 0 bases, with 21 bases separating them. The germline V gene has CDR1 SQVTM and CDR2 ANQGSEA. The CDR3 region has the DNA TGCAGCGTCGGCTCCAGCCGGCCGGGCCGCTCCTACAATGAGCAGTTCTTC. It is translated as CSVGSSRPGRSYNEQFF.

The chain carries TRBV4-3 and TRBJ1-1; D might be TRBD1 (6 bases). This CDR3 comprises 14 residues. The V gene's germline CDR1 is LGHNA and CDR2 YSLEER. Trimming took off 1 base at V and 4 bases at J, with 10 bases between the two ends. The CDR3: CASSQVDRTTEAFF. The CDR3 DNA is TGCGCCAGCAGCCAAGTCGACAGGACCACTGAAGCTTTCTTT.

This clone was observed a handful of times. The chain couples TRBV15 to TRBJ2-5; 12 bases line up with TRBD2. From germline, CDR1 is LNHNV and CDR2 YYDKDF (reference sequence). The CDR3 totals 16 residues. Losses at the gene ends were 1 base for V and 1 base for J; bases not matched to a gene: 1. The CDR3 coding sequence is TGTGCCACCAGCAGAGGGACTAGCGGGACCCAAGAGACCCAGTACTTC. This translates into CATSRGTSGTQETQYF.

This clone was observed a handful of times. V and J are TRBV6-5 and TRBJ2-1; D unclear. CDR3 length: 15 amino acids. CDR1 MNHEY and CDR2 SVGAGI come from the germline V gene. Between the trimmed V and J ends, which lost 5 bases and 1 base, there was a span of 12 bases. The chain's CDR3 is CASSLHRQSYNEQFF. The CDR3, as DNA: TGTGCCAGCAGTCTCCACCGTCAATCCTACAATGAGCAGTTCTTC.

The rearrangement uses TRBV28 and TRBJ1-1; no clear D. The CDR3 has 12 amino acids. Germline V gene sequence: CDR1 MDHEN, CDR2 SYDVKM. V was clipped by 5 bases and J by 2 bases, with 6 bases between them. CDR3 amino acids: CASSPRNTEAFF. CDR3 DNA: TGTGCCAGCAGTCCCCGCAACACTGAAGCTTTCTTT.

The V and J genes are TRBV30 and TRBJ1-5; 7 positions agree with TRBD1. V shed 4 bases and J 4 bases; nucleotides not matched to a gene: 4. The CDR3 is 13 residues long. CDR1 and CDR2 (germline): GTSNPN, SVGIG (reference sequence). Here the CDR3 reads CAWTPGGNQPQHF. CDR3 sequence (DNA): TGTGCCTGGACACCAGGGGGGAATCAGCCCCAGCATTTT.

This clone was seen a few times. The V and J genes are TRBV2 and TRBJ2-7; D may correspond to TRBD1 or TRBD2 (6 bases each). Trimming stripped 6 bases from V and 2 bases from J, with 17 bases between. The CDR3 sequence is 15 residues long. The V gene's germline CDR1 is SNHLY and CDR2 FYNNEI. CDR3 nucleotide sequence: TGTGCCAGCAGCCCGCGGGACACCGGGACCTACGAGCAGTACTTC. It is translated as CASSPRDTGTYEQYF.

This clone was recorded a few times. The V gene is TRBV5-1, the J gene TRBJ1-1; D ambiguous. V was clipped by 4 bases and J by 11 bases, with 15 bases between them. Germline-derived CDR1 and CDR2 are SGHRS and YFSETQ. This CDR3 contains 12 residues. CDR3 sequence reads: CASSADGVGAFF. The CDR3 nucleotides are TGCGCCAGCAGCGCGGATGGGGTAGGGGCTTTCTTT.